Below, 32 T cell receptor beta chains from the same sample are listed, as sequenced in a study of T cell repertoires in cytomegalovirus infection. These receptors' targets are unknown. A single record per CDR3 protein comes from TCRdb applying MiXCR to the reads. The repertoire consists of about 830,000 distinct CDR3 sequences, with approximately 29% occurring once and the leading ten covering around 11%. The starting material was cultured CD8+ T cells from PBMCs, obtained from culture after CMV antigen stimulation. The receptors here all came from a human donor in good health (CMV status not recorded). Some clones in this sample may be carry-over from other donors' samples.

This clonotype occurred a few times. This chain joins TRBV6-1 and TRBJ1-1; no firm D call. This CDR3 is 13 amino acids long. V lost 2 bases, J lost 5 bases, and 9 bases lay in between. CDR1 is MNHNS and CDR2 is SASEGT in the germline V gene. The CDR3 protein is CASSEREVTEAFF. The CDR3 DNA sequence: TGTGCCAGCAGTGAACGGGAGGTAACTGAAGCTTTCTTT.

This chain uses TRBV11-2 with TRBJ2-3; no reliable D call. Trimming took off 1 base at V and 4 bases at J, with 15 bases between the two ends. Per the germline V gene, CDR1 is SGHAT and CDR2 is FQNNGV. This CDR3 is built from 16 residues. In DNA form, the CDR3 reads TGTGCCAGCAGCTTAGCTCTGGCGGCAACATCAGATACGCAGTATTTT. Translating it yields CASSLALAATSDTQYF.

Regarding this clonotype: With a much larger clone just one base away, this may be a read error. The gene calls are TRBV27 and TRBJ1-5; no definite D call. V lost 11 bases and J 6 bases, leaving 17 bases between the germline ends. CDR3 length equals 13 residues. CDR1 MNHEY and CDR2 SMNVEV come from the germline V gene (reference sequence). For the CDR3, the DNA is TGTGCCGGCACCGCCGCCTTAGGTCAGCCCCAGCATTTT. Protein product: CAGTAALGQPQHF.

This clonotype was seen a handful of times. V gene TRBV6-5 combines with J gene TRBJ2-7; maybe TRBD1 (6 bases). Germline CDR1 is MNHEY and CDR2 is SVGAGI. The CDR3 covers 13 residues. Deletions cut 4 bases from V and 2 bases from J, with 9 bases between. DNA of the CDR3: TGTGCCAGCAGTTTCCGACAGGCCTACGAGCAGTACTTC. This sequence encodes CASSFRQAYEQYF.

This clonotype showed up just once. V gene TRBV28 combines with J gene TRBJ2-7; 7 positions match TRBD1. Trimming cost V 4 bases and J 7 bases; bases outside gene matches: 19. This CDR3 spans 17 amino acids. Looked up from germline, CDR1 is MDHEN and CDR2 is SYDVKM. CDR3 loop: CASSWRYRAGGTREQYV. CDR3 in DNA: TGTGCCAGCAGTTGGAGATATCGGGCAGGGGGAACTCGAGAGCAGTACGTC.

This chain joins TRBV7-3 and TRBJ2-1, with TRBD2 identical over 8 bases. Germline loops: CDR1 SGHTA, CDR2 FQGTGA. After removal of 1 base from V and 10 bases from J, the junction contained 9 bases not matched to a gene. The length of the CDR3 is 15 residues. The CDR3 loop is CASSLIPGGPEEQFF. CDR3 nucleotides: TGTGCCAGCAGCTTAATCCCGGGGGGGCCTGAAGAGCAGTTCTTC.

This sequence joins TRBV10-1 and TRBJ1-1; D uncertain. V lost 2 bases and J 0 bases, leaving 7 bases between the germline ends. Germline assignment: CDR1 WNHNN and CDR2 SYGVQD (reference sequence). This CDR3 is 14 amino acids long. CDR3 loop: CASSEIGVNTEAFF. The DNA for the CDR3 is TGCGCCAGCAGTGAGATCGGAGTGAACACTGAAGCTTTCTTT.

The J gene is TRBJ2-1, the V gene TRBV4-1; TRBD2 matches 8 bases. The CDR3 covers 16 residues. Unmatched junction bases numbered 12, after V lost 7 bases and J lost 4 bases. The germline CDR1 and CDR2 sequences are MGHRA and YSYEKL. CDR3 DNA: TGCGCCAGCACCCCAACAAATAGCGGGGAGTACAATGAGCAGTTCTTC. Translating it yields CASTPTNSGEYNEQFF.

This chain uses TRBV7-4 with TRBJ1-1, with 9 positions matching TRBD1. CDR3 size: 15 residues. With V trimmed by 5 bases and J by 8 bases, 12 bases remained unmatched. Germline-derived CDR1 and CDR2 are SGHVT and SQSDAQ. The CDR3 region has the DNA TGTGCCAGCAGCCCGGGACAGGGAGGTTTGGAGGAAGCTTTCTTT. This gives the protein CASSPGQGGLEEAFF. The full variable domain, its missing parts supplied by reference TRBV7-4 and TRBJ1-1, is GAGVSQSPRYKVAKRGRDVALRCDSISGHVTLYWYRQTLGQGSEVLTYSQSDAQRDKSGRPSGRFSAERPERSVSTLKIQRTEQGDSAVYLCASSPGQGGLEEAFFGQGTRLTVV.

This clonotype has just a few counts. This rearrangement joins TRBV6-5 to TRBJ2-3, with 10 bases lining up with TRBD2. The V segment lost 0 bases and the J segment 0 bases; nucleotides outside the gene matches: 15. The length of the CDR3 is 21 residues. Looked up from germline, CDR1 is MNHEY and CDR2 is SVGAGI. In DNA form, the CDR3 reads TGTGCCAGCAGTTACTCGTTAATCTCTAGCGGGGGTCCTTCTAGCACAGATACGCAGTATTTT. This sequence encodes CASSYSLISSGGPSSTDTQYF.

This clonotype has ten or more counts. The CDR3 reads CASSLARTEYSNQPQHF. In nucleotides, the CDR3 is TGTGCCAGCAGCTTAGCGAGGACGGAATATAGCAATCAGCCCCAGCATTTT. The chain is built from TRBV7-2 and TRBJ1-5, with D unclear. The CDR3 contains 17 residues. V lost 0 bases to trimming and J lost 0 bases, with 12 bases between them. Germline V CDR1 and CDR2: SGHTA, FQGNSA.

The gene calls are TRBV15 and TRBJ2-1, with 8 bases matching TRBD1. The V gene's germline CDR1 is LNHNV and CDR2 YYDKDF (reference sequence). The CDR3 has 16 residues. V lost 1 base and J lost 3; bases outside the gene matches: 5. In DNA form, the CDR3 reads TGTGCCACCAGCAGAGTAGGACAGGGTTACTACAATGAGCAGTTCTTC. It specifies CATSRVGQGYYNEQFF.

This chain links TRBV4-1 with TRBJ2-5; 7 nucleotides line up with TRBD1. V shed 3 bases and J 5 bases; nucleotides not matched to a gene: 9. CDR3 length: 15 residues. In germline, CDR1 is MGHRA, CDR2 YSYEKL. Here the CDR3 DNA reads TGCGCCAGCAGCCATCCCACCGGACAGGTTGAGACCCAGTACTTC. Its protein product is CASSHPTGQVETQYF.

This clonotype was picked up a small number of times. The genes are TRBV27 and TRBJ1-2; 7 positions agree with TRBD1. CDR1 and CDR2 (germline): MNHEY, SMNVEV (reference sequence). V shed 6 bases and J 4 bases; nucleotides not matched to a gene: 8. This CDR3 contains 14 residues. CDR3 loop: CASRPGTASYGYTF. Here the CDR3 DNA reads TGTGCCAGCAGACCTGGGACAGCCTCCTATGGCTACACCTTC.

DNA of the CDR3: TGTGCCAGCAGTTTAGCACAGGGGTGGAACACTGAAGCTTTCTTT. Protein: CASSLAQGWNTEAFF. V and J are TRBV12-3 or TRBV12-4 and TRBJ1-1, with TRBD1 matching over 7 bases. Trimming removed 0 bases from V and 1 base from J; junction bases left unmatched: 2. CDR3 length: 15 amino acids.

The V and J genes are TRBV6-6 and TRBJ1-2; 7 bases agree with TRBD1. Looked up from germline, CDR1 is MNHNY and CDR2 is SVGAGI (reference sequence). The J segment lost 6 bases and the V segment lost 7 bases, leaving 8 bases of the junction unmatched. The CDR3 totals 13 residues. This CDR3 is CASIEDRLDGYTF. The CDR3, as DNA: TGTGCCAGCATTGAGGACAGGCTCGATGGCTACACCTTC.

This clonotype showed up just a few times. The V call is TRBV6-1, the J call TRBJ2-3, with D possibly matching TRBD2 (6 bases). Trimming stripped 1 base from V and 2 bases from J, with 13 bases between. This CDR3 has 16 residues. CDR1 and CDR2 from the germline V gene are MNHNS and SASEGT. The CDR3 region has the DNA TGTGCCAGCAGTGAAGATACGGGGGACCACACAGATACGCAGTATTTT. This translates into CASSEDTGDHTDTQYF.

Many counts were recorded for this clonotype. One junction end disagrees with the germline gene, perhaps due to a read error. This chain links TRBV7-2 with TRBJ1-2, with 10 bases identical to TRBD1. CDR1 is SGHTA and CDR2 is FQGNSA in the germline V gene. CDR3 length equals 16 residues. This CDR3 is CASSLATTGGANSDAF. The CDR3 nucleotides read TGTGCCAGCAGCTTAGCCACGACAGGGGGCGCAAATTCAGATGCCTTC.

This clonotype has more than one count but fewer than ten. The gene calls are TRBV6-6 and TRBJ2-1; 8 bases match TRBD1. Germline V gene data show CDR1 as MNHNY and CDR2 as SVGAGI (reference sequence). Germline trimming cut 6 bases from V and 4 bases from J; bases unmatched to any gene: 8. The CDR3 is 15 residues long. The CDR3 sequence: CASSPGGSGYNEQFF. Written as DNA, the CDR3 is TGTGCCAGCAGCCCAGGGGGCTCGGGTTACAATGAGCAGTTCTTC.

This sequence joins TRBV5-5 and TRBJ2-3; 9 bases fit TRBD2. Germline-derived CDR1 and CDR2 are SGHKS and YYEKEE (reference sequence). The CDR3 is made up of 19 amino acids. With V trimmed by 4 bases and J by 0 bases, 15 bases remained unmatched. The DNA of the CDR3 is TGTGCCAGCAGCCCCCGAGGTTCCAGCGGGGGGCTGAGCACAGATACGCAGTATTTT. Its translation: CASSPRGSSGGLSTDTQYF. The variable domain in full, with the rest retrieved from reference TRBV5-5 and TRBJ2-3, is DAGVTQSPTHLIKTRGQQVTLRCSPISGHKSVSWYQQVLGQGPQFIFQYYEKEERGRGNFPDRFSARQFPNYSSELNVNALLLGDSALYLCASSPRGSSGGLSTDTQYFGPGTRLTVL.

As DNA, the CDR3 is TGTGCCAGTAGTATAGGGACAGTCGGATACAATGAGCAGTTCTTC. This encodes CASSIGTVGYNEQFF. The chain uses TRBV19 and TRBJ2-1; a weak D match, TRBD1 (6 bases). The CDR3 is 15 residues long. The germline V gene encodes CDR1 LNHDA and CDR2 SQIVND (reference sequence). V dropped 1 base and J dropped 4 bases, with 11 bases sitting between them.

The V gene is TRBV27, the J gene TRBJ2-5; tentatively, D is TRBD2 (5 bases). This CDR3 spans 14 amino acids. Germline loops: CDR1 MNHEY, CDR2 SMNVEV (reference sequence). V lost 4 bases and J lost 4, with 13 bases in between. CDR3 sequence (DNA): TGTGCCAGCAGTTCAACGGGGAGTGGAGAGACCCAGTACTTC. This sequence encodes CASSSTGSGETQYF.

This clonotype has just a few counts. This chain uses TRBV2 with TRBJ1-3; D unresolved. The CDR3 consists of 13 residues. Germline CDR1 SNHLY, CDR2 FYNNEI. V was shortened by 8 bases and J by 4 bases, with 12 bases between the two germline ends. The CDR3 DNA reads as TGTGCCAGCCCTGGGAGAACCGGAAACACCATATATTTT. Protein sequence: CASPGRTGNTIYF.

The chain carries TRBV28 and TRBJ2-3; D is possibly TRBD1 (5 bases). Germline lookup yields CDR1 MDHEN and CDR2 SYDVKM. The CDR3 covers 15 residues. The V gene lost 5 bases and the J gene lost 4 bases, with 16 bases spanning the gap. The CDR3 DNA sequence: TGTGCCAGCAGTCATCAGGGATTCAACCCAGATACGCAGTATTTT. This translates into CASSHQGFNPDTQYF.

V usage is TRBV4-1 and J usage is TRBJ2-3; D is ambiguous. Germline CDR1 is MGHRA and CDR2 is YSYEKL. This CDR3 region has 15 residues. Trimming removed 1 base at V and 0 bases at J, with 8 bases between. CDR3 nucleotides: TGCGCCAGCAGCCAAGTTAGCCTCAGCACAGATACGCAGTATTTT. Protein product: CASSQVSLSTDTQYF.

This clonotype has a handful of counts. The chain employs TRBV29-1 and TRBJ2-2; D not certain. Germline V gives CDR1 SQVTM, CDR2 ANQGSEA. Trimming stripped 2 bases from V and 8 bases from J, with 9 bases between. CDR3 length: 12 amino acids. For the CDR3, the DNA is TGCAGCGTTGAAATGGGTCGGGGGGAGCTGTTTTTT. Amino acid sequence: CSVEMGRGELFF.

This clonotype has more than one count but fewer than ten. The chain links TRBV7-6 to TRBJ1-1; 7 nucleotides agree with TRBD1. The CDR3 extends over 14 amino acids. The germline gives CDR1 SGHVS, CDR2 FNYEAQ. After removal of 5 bases from V and 5 bases from J, the junction contained 8 bases not matched to a gene. The CDR3, as DNA: TGTGCCAGCAGCCACCGGGACAGCAGAACTGAAGCTTTCTTT. It is translated as CASSHRDSRTEAFF. Using reference TRBV7-6 and TRBJ1-1 for the parts outside the CDR3, the full variable domain is GAGVSQSPRYKVTKRGQDVALRCDPISGHVSLYWYRQALGQGPEFLTYFNYEAQQDKSGLPNDRFSAERPEGSISTLTIQRTEQRDSAMYRCASSHRDSRTEAFFGQGTRLTVV.

J is TRBJ2-1 and V is TRBV6-5; D remains unclear. The CDR3 contains 14 residues. Deletions cut 0 bases from V and 3 bases from J, with 6 bases between. CDR1 and CDR2 from the germline V gene are MNHEY and SVGAGI. CDR3 nucleotides: TGTGCCAGCAGTTACTCGAGGTTCTACAATGAGCAGTTCTTC. Amino acid sequence: CASSYSRFYNEQFF.

This clonotype is a singleton in its sample. The genes are TRBV7-4 and TRBJ2-2; maybe TRBD2 (6 bases). Germline lookup yields CDR1 SGHVT and CDR2 SQSDAQ. The CDR3 is 15 amino acids. V was trimmed by 5 bases and J by 6 bases, leaving 16 bases between them. Written as DNA, the CDR3 is TGTGCCAGCAGCAAAACTCAGGGACTTGCCGGGGAGCTGTTTTTT. Its translation: CASSKTQGLAGELFF.

The chain employs TRBV6-5 and TRBJ1-6, with D possibly matching TRBD1 (5 bases). CDR3 length equals 18 residues. Germline V gives CDR1 MNHEY, CDR2 SVGAGI. V lost 2 bases and J lost 4, with 18 bases in between. As DNA, the CDR3 is TGTGCCAGCAGTTACACGACACAGGATCCCCTATATAATTCACCCCTCCACTTT. This gives the protein CASSYTTQDPLYNSPLHF.

The chain employs TRBV27 and TRBJ2-7; D tentatively reads TRBD1 or TRBD2 (5 bases each). V was clipped by 4 bases and J by 5 bases, with 12 bases between them. The germline V gene encodes CDR1 MNHEY and CDR2 SMNVEV (reference sequence). The CDR3 has 13 residues. Here the CDR3 DNA reads TGTGCCAGCAGTTCCTCCGAGGGGAACGAGCAGTACGTC. It codes for CASSSSEGNEQYV.

The chain employs TRBV4-2 and TRBJ2-5; D may be TRBD1 or TRBD2 (5 bases each). Per the germline V gene, CDR1 is LGHNA and CDR2 is YNFKEQ. V was trimmed by 4 bases and J by 4 bases, leaving 16 bases between them. The CDR3 is 15 residues long. CDR3 sequence (DNA): TGTGCCAGCAGCCTTACCGGGACGAAGGGAGAGACCCAGTACTTC. It translates to CASSLTGTKGETQYF.